Each of the 12 T cell receptor beta chains below was sequenced from the same sample in a study of Graves' ophthalmopathy and Graves' hyperthyroidism (dated by TCRdb to the late 2010s). Sequenced using an Illumina HiSeq 2000. For repertoire sequencing, TCR beta CDR3 regions were amplified from RNA transcripts. The first round was an RT-PCR using HTBI primers with the Qiagen OneStep RT-PCR kit, and this first round was followed by a second-round multiplex PCR, then size selection and purification. TCRdb reprocessing: public reads trimmed at Q25 with fastp, clones called with MiXCR, in-frame beta chains kept. Each CDR3 protein gets just one entry, which takes the most common genes and DNA from the rows behind it. The sample table lists around 1.1 million distinct CDR3 sequences, about two fifths of them with a count of one. Of the sample, 8.5% to 14% is held by the ten largest clones. Sequencing input: peripheral blood or thyroid tissue (not recorded which). All receptors derive from an adult man with Graves' hyperthyroidism.

This clonotype was seen just once. Because the CDR3 is missing its conserved closing phenylalanine or tryptophan, this is likely a read error. The genes are TRBV10-2 and TRBJ1-1; D call uncertain. Germline CDR1 and CDR2: WSHSY and SAAADI. The CDR3 has 14 amino acids. In DNA, the CDR3 is TGTGCCAGCAGTACCCCAGGTATGAACACTGAAGCTTTCCTT. Residues: CASSTPGMNTEAFL.

This clonotype was recorded at least ten times. This sequence joins TRBV4-3 and TRBJ1-2, with a weak D call TRBD1 (5 bases). The CDR3 has 14 amino acids. The germline V gene encodes CDR1 LGHNA and CDR2 YSLEER. The V and J ends lost 3 bases and 9 bases respectively, with 17 bases between them. The CDR3 sequence is CASSQTDTGSSYTF. CDR3 in DNA: TGCGCCAGCAGCCAGACAGATACGGGTTCGAGCTACACCTTC.

As regards this clonotype: This sequence may be a read error, since a much larger clone differs from it by one base. V usage is TRBV7-2 and J usage is TRBJ2-7; TRBD1 matches 10 bases. V trimming: 1 base; J trimming: 4 bases; junction bases outside the gene matches: 7. Germline V lookup: CDR1 SGHTA, CDR2 FQGNSA. This CDR3 region has 16 residues. The CDR3 loop reads CASSLGLGTGAYEQYF. The DNA for the CDR3 is TGTGCCAGCAGCTTAGGTCTCGGGACAGGGGCTTACGAGCAGTACTTC.

A remark on this clonotype: A single base separates this from a much larger clone, so it may be a read error. The chain recombines TRBV11-1 with TRBJ2-7; the D gene is possibly TRBD2 (6 bases). The length of the CDR3 is 15 residues. Germline CDR1 reads SGHAT; CDR2 reads FQDESV (reference sequence). Deletions cut 6 bases from V and 3 bases from J, with 18 bases between. CDR3 nucleotides: TGTGCCAGCAGTCGGACTGGCGGGAATCTCTACGAGCAGTACTTC. As protein: CASSRTGGNLYEQYF. Based on the CDR3 plus reference TRBV11-1 and TRBJ2-7, the full variable domain is EAEVAQSPRYKITEKSQAVAFWCDPISGHATLYWYRQILGQGPELLVQFQDESVVDDSQLPKDRFSAERLKGVDSTLKIQPAELGDSAMYLCASSRTGGNLYEQYFGPGTRLTVT.

In this sample, this clonotype turned up many times. The chain uses TRBV19 and TRBJ2-7; D call uncertain. There are 13 residues in the CDR3. V gave up 3 bases and J gave up 4 bases, with 10 bases separating them. Germline loops: CDR1 LNHDA, CDR2 SQIVND (reference sequence). This chain's CDR3 is CASSMARSYEQYF. For the CDR3, the DNA is TGTGCCAGTAGTATGGCCAGATCTTACGAGCAGTACTTC.

The V call is TRBV10-3, the J call TRBJ1-2, with TRBD1 matching over 9 bases. J was trimmed by 4 bases and V by 0 bases; bases with no gene match: 3. The CDR3 loop spans 15 amino acids. Looked up from germline, CDR1 is ENHRY and CDR2 is SYGVKD. The CDR3 DNA is TGTGCCATCAGTGAGTCAGACAGGGGGTCCTATGGCTACACCTTC. As protein: CAISESDRGSYGYTF.

This clonotype was seen a single time. The rearrangement joins TRBV24-1 to TRBJ2-5; TRBD2 is a possible D gene (6 bases). There are 15 residues in the CDR3. CDR1 and CDR2 from the germline V gene are KGHDR and SFDVKD. V was cut by 5 bases and J by 4 bases, with 16 bases left in between. The CDR3 sequence: CATSASQVGGETQYF. CDR3 nucleotide sequence: TGTGCCACCAGTGCCTCCCAAGTGGGGGGAGAGACCCAGTACTTC.

The table lists this clonotype with many counts. The chain employs TRBV4-1 and TRBJ1-1, with 8 bases matching TRBD1. This CDR3 contains 14 residues. Germline lookup yields CDR1 MGHRA and CDR2 YSYEKL. The J segment lost 4 bases and the V segment lost 1 base, leaving 2 bases of the junction unmatched. The CDR3 protein is CASSQGTGITEAFF. CDR3 sequence (DNA): TGCGCCAGCAGCCAAGGGACAGGGATCACTGAAGCTTTCTTT.

Comment on this clonotype: Mismatch with germline at one junction end may stem from a read error. The V gene is TRBV7-8, the J gene TRBJ2-7; the D call may be TRBD1 or TRBD2 (5 bases each). The CDR3 extends over 15 amino acids. CDR1 and CDR2 (germline): SGHVS, FQNEAQ. CDR3 coding DNA: TGCGCCAGCAGCCGGGGCGGTCCCCTCTCCTACGAGCAGTACTTC. This translates into CASSRGGPLSYEQYF.

This clonotype was seen only a few times. The genes are TRBV30 and TRBJ2-6, with no clear D. The CDR3 sequence is 14 residues long. V was pared by 5 bases and J by 4 bases, with 12 bases between. Germline V CDR1 and CDR2: GTSNPN, SVGIG (reference sequence). The CDR3 loop reads CAWQTYSGANVLTF. The CDR3 region has the DNA TGTGCCTGGCAGACATATTCGGGGGCCAACGTCCTGACTTTC.

A few counts support this clonotype. The V call is TRBV5-4, the J call TRBJ1-1, with D possibly being TRBD1 (6 bases). The germline CDR1 and CDR2 sequences are SGHNT and YYREEE (reference sequence). Trimming pared 4 bases from V and 3 bases from J, leaving 16 bases between. The CDR3 consists of 15 residues. The CDR3 loop reads CASSAFGGLYTEAFF. The CDR3 DNA reads TGTGCCAGCAGCGCATTCGGGGGGCTTTACACTGAAGCTTTCTTT.

This clonotype was counted ten times or more. The rearrangement uses TRBV11-2 and TRBJ1-1; 7 nucleotides match TRBD1. This CDR3 is built from 15 residues. V shed 0 bases and J 5 bases; nucleotides not matched to a gene: 6. Germline values: CDR1 SGHAT, CDR2 FQNNGV. This chain's CDR3 is CASSLDSGGGTEAFF. CDR3 coding DNA: TGTGCCAGCAGCTTAGATTCAGGGGGTGGTACTGAAGCTTTCTTT. The full variable domain, rest sourced from reference TRBV11-2 and TRBJ1-1, is EAGVAQSPRYKIIEKRQSVAFWCNPISGHATLYWYQQILGQGPKLLIQFQNNGVVDDSQLPKDRFSAERLKGVDSTLKIQPAKLEDSAVYLCASSLDSGGGTEAFFGQGTRLTVV.